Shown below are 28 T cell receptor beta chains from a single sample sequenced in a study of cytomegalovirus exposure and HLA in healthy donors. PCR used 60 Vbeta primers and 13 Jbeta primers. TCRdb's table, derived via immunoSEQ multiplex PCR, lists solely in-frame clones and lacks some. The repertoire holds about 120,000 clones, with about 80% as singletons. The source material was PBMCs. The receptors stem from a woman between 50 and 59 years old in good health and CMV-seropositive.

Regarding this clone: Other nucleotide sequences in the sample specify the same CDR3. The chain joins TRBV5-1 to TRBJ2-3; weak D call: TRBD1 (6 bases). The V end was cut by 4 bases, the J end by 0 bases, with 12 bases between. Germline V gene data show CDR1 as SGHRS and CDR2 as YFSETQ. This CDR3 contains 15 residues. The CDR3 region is CASSLGTPSTDTQYF. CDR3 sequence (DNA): TGCGCCAGCAGCCTCGGGACACCTAGCACAGATACGCAGTATTTT.

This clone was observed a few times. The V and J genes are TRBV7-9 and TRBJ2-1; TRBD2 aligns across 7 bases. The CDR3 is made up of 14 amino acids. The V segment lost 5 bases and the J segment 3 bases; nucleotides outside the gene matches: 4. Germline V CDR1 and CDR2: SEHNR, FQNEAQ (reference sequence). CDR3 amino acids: CASSTGRDYNEQFF. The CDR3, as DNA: TGTGCCAGCAGCACGGGGAGGGACTACAATGAGCAGTTCTTC.

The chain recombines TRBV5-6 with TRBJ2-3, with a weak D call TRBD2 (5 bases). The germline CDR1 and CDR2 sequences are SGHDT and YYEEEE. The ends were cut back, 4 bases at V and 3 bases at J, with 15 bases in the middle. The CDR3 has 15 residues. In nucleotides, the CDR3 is TGTGCCAGCAGCGCCGGCGGAGGCGGAACAGATACGCAGTATTTT. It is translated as CASSAGGGGTDTQYF.

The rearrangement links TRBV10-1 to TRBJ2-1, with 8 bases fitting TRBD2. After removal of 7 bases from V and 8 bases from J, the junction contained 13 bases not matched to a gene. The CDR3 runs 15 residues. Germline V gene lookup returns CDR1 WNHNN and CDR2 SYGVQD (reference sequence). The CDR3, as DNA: TGCGCCAGCACCATCCAAAGGACTAGCTGGGATGAGCAGTTCTTC. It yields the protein CASTIQRTSWDEQFF.

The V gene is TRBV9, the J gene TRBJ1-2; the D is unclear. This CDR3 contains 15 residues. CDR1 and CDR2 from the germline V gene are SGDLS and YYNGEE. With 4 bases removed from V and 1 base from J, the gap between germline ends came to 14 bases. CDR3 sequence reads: CASSPPFSGNYGYTF. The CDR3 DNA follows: TGTGCCAGCAGCCCCCCCTTTAGCGGTAACTATGGCTACACCTTC. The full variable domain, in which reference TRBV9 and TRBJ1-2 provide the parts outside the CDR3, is DSGVTQTPKHLITATGQRVTLRCSPRSGDLSVYWYQQSLDQGLQFLIQYYNGEERAKGNILERFSAQQFPDLHSELNLSSLELGDSALYFCASSPPFSGNYGYTFGSGTRLTVV.

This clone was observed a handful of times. CDR3 DNA sequence: TGTGCCAGCAGCTTGGGGGAGGAAAACATTCAGTACTTC. Translated: CASSLGEENIQYF. The chain employs TRBV5-4 and TRBJ2-4; TRBD2 is a possible D gene (6 bases). The germline V gene has CDR1 SGHNT and CDR2 YYREEE (reference sequence). The CDR3 contains 13 residues. The germline V and J ends were trimmed by 0 bases and 5 bases, with 6 bases remaining between them.

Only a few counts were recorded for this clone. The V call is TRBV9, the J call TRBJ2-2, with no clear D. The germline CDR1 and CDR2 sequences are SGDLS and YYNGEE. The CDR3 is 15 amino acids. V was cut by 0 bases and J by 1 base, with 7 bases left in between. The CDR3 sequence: CASSVGHGNTGELFF. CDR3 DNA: TGTGCCAGCAGCGTAGGTCACGGGAACACCGGGGAGCTGTTTTTT.

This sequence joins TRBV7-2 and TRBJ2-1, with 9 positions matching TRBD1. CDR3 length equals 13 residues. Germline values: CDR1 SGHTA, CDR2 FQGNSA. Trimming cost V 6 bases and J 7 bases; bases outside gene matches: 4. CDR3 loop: CASRQGARNEQFF. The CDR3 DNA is TGTGCCAGCAGACAGGGGGCGCGGAATGAGCAGTTCTTC.

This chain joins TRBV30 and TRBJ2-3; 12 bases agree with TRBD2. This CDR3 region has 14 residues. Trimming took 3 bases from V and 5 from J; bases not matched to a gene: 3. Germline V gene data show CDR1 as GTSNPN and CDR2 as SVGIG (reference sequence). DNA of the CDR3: TGTGCCTGGAGGACTAGCGGGGGCAAAGATACGCAGTATTTT. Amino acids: CAWRTSGGKDTQYF.

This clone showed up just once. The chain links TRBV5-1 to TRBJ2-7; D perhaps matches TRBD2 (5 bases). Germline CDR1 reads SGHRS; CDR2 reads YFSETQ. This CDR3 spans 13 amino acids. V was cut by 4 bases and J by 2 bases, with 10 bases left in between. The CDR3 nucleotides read TGCGCCAGCAGCGTCGGACTCGCCTACGAGCAGTACTTC. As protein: CASSVGLAYEQYF. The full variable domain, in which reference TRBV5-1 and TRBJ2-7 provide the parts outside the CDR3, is KAGVTQTPRYLIKTRGQQVTLSCSPISGHRSVSWYQQTPGQGLQFLFEYFSETQRNKGNFPGRFSGRQFSNSRSEMNVSTLELGDSALYLCASSVGLAYEQYFGPGTRLTVT.

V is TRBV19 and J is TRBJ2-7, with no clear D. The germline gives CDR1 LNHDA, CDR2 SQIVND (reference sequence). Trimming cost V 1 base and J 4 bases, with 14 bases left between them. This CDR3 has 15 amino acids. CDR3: CASSIGKEPRYEQYF. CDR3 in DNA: TGTGCCAGTAGTATAGGAAAGGAGCCTCGGTACGAGCAGTACTTC.

This CDR3 reads CAWSEGVLGNTIYF. The CDR3 region has the DNA TGTGCCTGGAGTGAGGGAGTTCTGGGAAACACCATATATTTT. V usage is TRBV30 and J usage is TRBJ1-3; D gene unclear. Germline V gene sequence: CDR1 GTSNPN, CDR2 SVGIG (reference sequence). The CDR3 is made up of 14 amino acids. Trimming took 1 base from V and 4 from J, leaving 11 bases between them.

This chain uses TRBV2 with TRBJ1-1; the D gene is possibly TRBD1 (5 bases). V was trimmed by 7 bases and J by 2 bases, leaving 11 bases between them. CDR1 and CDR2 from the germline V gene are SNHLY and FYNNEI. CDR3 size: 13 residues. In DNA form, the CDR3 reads TGTGCCAGCAATAGGGGCGCCAACACTGAAGCTTTCTTT. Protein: CASNRGANTEAFF.

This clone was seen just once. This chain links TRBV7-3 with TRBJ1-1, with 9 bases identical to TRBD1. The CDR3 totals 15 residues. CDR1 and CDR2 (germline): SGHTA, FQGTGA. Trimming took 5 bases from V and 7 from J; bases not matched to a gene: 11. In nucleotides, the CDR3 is TGTGCCAGCAGCCCCCGGGACAGGGCCGTGGATGAAGCTTTCTTT. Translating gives CASSPRDRAVDEAFF.

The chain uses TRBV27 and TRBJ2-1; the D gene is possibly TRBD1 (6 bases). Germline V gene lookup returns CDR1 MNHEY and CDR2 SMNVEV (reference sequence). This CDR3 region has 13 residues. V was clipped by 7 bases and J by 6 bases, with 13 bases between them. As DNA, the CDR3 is TGTGCCAGCATAACAGGGATTTGCAATGAGCAGTTCTTC. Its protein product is CASITGICNEQFF.

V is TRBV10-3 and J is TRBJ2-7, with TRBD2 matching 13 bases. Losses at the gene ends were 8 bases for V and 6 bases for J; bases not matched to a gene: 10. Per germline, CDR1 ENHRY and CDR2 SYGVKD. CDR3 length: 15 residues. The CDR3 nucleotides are TGTGCCATCGCGTTTACTAGCGGGGGGGCTGGCGAGCAGTACTTC. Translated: CAIAFTSGGAGEQYF.

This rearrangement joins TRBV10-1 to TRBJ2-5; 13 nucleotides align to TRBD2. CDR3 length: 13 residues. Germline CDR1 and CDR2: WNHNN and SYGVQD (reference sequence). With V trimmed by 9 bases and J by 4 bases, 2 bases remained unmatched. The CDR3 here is CARRTSGRETQYF. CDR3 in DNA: TGCGCCAGACGGACTAGCGGGAGAGAGACCCAGTACTTC.

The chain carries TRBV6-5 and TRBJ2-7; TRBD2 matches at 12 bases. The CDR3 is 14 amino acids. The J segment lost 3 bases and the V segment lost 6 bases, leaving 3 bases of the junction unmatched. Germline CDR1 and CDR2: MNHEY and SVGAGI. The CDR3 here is CASRSTSGGYEQYF. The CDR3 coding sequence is TGTGCCAGCAGGTCGACTAGCGGGGGCTACGAGCAGTACTTC.

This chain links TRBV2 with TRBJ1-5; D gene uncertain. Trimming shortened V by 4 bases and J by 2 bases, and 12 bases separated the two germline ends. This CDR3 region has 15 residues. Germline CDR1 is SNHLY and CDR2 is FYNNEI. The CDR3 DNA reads TGTGCCAGCAGTGCGGAGCATCATGGCAATCAGCCCCAGCATTTT. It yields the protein CASSAEHHGNQPQHF.

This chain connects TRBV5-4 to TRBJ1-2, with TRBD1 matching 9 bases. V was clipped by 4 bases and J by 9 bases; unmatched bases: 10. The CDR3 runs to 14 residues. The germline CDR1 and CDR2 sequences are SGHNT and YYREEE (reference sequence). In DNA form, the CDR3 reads TGTGCCAGCAGCCCTCCGGGACAGGGAACGAGCTACACCTTC. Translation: CASSPPGQGTSYTF. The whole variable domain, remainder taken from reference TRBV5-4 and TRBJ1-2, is ETGVTQSPTHLIKTRGQQVTLRCSSQSGHNTVSWYQQALGQGPQFIFQYYREEENGRGNFPPRFSGLQFPNYSSELNVNALELDDSALYLCASSPPGQGTSYTFGSGTRLTVV.

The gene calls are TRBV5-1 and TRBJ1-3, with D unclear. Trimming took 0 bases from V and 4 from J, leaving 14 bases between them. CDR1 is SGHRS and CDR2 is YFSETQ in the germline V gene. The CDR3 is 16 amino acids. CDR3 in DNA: TGCGCCAGCAGCTTGGAGGCCACTGGGAGCGGAAACACCATATATTTT. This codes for CASSLEATGSGNTIYF.

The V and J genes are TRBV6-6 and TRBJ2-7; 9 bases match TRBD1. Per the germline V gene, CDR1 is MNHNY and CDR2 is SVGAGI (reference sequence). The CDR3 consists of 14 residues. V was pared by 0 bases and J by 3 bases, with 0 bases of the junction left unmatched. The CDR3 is CASSYSTGGYEQYF. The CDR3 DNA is TGTGCCAGCAGTTACTCGACAGGGGGCTACGAGCAGTACTTC.

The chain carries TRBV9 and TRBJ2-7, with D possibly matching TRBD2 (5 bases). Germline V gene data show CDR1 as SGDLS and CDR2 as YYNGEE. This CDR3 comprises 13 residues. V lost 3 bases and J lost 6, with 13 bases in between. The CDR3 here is CASSALLATEQYF. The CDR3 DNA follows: TGTGCCAGCAGCGCACTCCTAGCTACCGAGCAGTACTTC.

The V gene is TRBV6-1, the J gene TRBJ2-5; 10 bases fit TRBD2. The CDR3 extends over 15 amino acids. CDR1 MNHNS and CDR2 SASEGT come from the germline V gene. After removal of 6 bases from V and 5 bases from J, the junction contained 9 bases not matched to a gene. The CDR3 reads CASSKTSGVRETQYF. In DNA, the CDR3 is TGTGCCAGCAGCAAAACTAGCGGGGTTCGGGAGACCCAGTACTTC.

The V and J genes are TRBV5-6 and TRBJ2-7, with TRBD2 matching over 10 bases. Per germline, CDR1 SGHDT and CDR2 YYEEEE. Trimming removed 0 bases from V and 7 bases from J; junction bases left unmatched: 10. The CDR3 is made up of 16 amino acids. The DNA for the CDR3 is TGTGCCAGCAGCTTGGCCTCCAGCGGGGGGGCCACTGAGCAGTACTTC. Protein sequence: CASSLASSGGATEQYF.

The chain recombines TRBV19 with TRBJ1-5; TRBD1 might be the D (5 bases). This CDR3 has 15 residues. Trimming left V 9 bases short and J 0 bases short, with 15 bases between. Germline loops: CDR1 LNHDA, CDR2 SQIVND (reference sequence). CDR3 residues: CASRRQPYSNQPQHF. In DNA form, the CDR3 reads TGTGCCAGCAGACGACAGCCTTATAGCAATCAGCCCCAGCATTTT.

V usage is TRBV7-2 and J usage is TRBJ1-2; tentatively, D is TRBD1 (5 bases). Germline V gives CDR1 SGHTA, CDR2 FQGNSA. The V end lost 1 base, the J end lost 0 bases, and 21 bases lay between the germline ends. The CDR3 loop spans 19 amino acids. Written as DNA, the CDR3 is TGTGCCAGCAGCTTAGGGACATGGACAAGGGGCTTAGCTAACTATGGCTACACCTTC. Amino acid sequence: CASSLGTWTRGLANYGYTF.

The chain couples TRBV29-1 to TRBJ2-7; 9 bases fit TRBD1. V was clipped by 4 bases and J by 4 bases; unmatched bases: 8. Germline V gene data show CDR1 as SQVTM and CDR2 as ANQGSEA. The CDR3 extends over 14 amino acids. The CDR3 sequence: CSVGPGQGKYEQYF. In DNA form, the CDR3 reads TGCAGCGTTGGGCCGGGACAGGGAAAATACGAGCAGTACTTC.